Shown below are 25 T cell receptor beta chains from a single sample sequenced in a study of blood T cell repertoires in COVID-19. Method: immunoSEQ multiplex PCR; TCRdb's copy keeps in-frame clones and lacks some. The profile shows about 19,000 clones, approximately 91% of them singletons. Sample: peripheral blood. The receptors derive from a human donor in a cohort sampled during active COVID-19.

The chain uses TRBV4-1 and TRBJ1-1; 11 nucleotides align to TRBD1. Trimming cost V 1 base and J 3 bases; bases outside gene matches: 4. CDR1 MGHRA and CDR2 YSYEKL come from the germline V gene. This CDR3 spans 16 amino acids. As DNA, the CDR3 is TGCGCCAGCAGCCAAGGGACAGGGGGCAGGGACACTGAAGCTTTCTTT. It encodes CASSQGTGGRDTEAFF.

The chain uses TRBV21-1 and TRBJ2-2; the D call of TRBD1 is as the table states it, not checked on the DNA. TRBV21-1 is designated a pseudogene. The CDR3 runs to 16 residues. CDR3: CASSKDKKGGTGELFF. In DNA, the CDR3 is TGTGCCAGCAGCAAAGATAAAAAAGGGGGCACCGGGGAGCTGTTTTTT.

As DNA, the CDR3 is TGTGCCAGCAGCTTGCGTGGGGGCGGAATTGGCAATCAGCCCCAGCATTTT. It encodes CASSLRGGGIGNQPQHF. The chain is built from TRBV5-6 and TRBJ1-5, with D possibly TRBD1 on 6 matching bases. This CDR3 spans 17 amino acids. V was shortened by 1 base and J by 2 bases, with 16 bases between the two germline ends. Germline V lookup: CDR1 SGHDT, CDR2 YYEEEE. The full variable domain, its missing parts supplied by reference TRBV5-6 and TRBJ1-5, is DAGVTQSPTHLIKTRGQQVTLRCSPKSGHDTVSWYQQALGQGPQFIFQYYEEEERQRGNFPDRFSGHQFPNYSSELNVNALLLGDSALYLCASSLRGGGIGNQPQHFGDGTRLSIL.

The chain links TRBV27 to TRBJ2-1, with 14 bases fitting TRBD2. V lost 4 bases and J lost 6; bases outside the gene matches: 8. The germline CDR1 and CDR2 sequences are MNHEY and SMNVEV (reference sequence). CDR3 length: 17 amino acids. CDR3 in amino acids: CASSSRTSGRIPNEQFF. In nucleotides, the CDR3 is TGTGCCAGCAGTTCCCGGACTAGCGGGAGGATCCCCAATGAGCAGTTCTTC.

The chain uses TRBV5-4 and TRBJ1-2; D perhaps matches TRBD1 (6 bases). V lost 2 bases and J lost 5, with 10 bases in between. Germline V gene sequence: CDR1 SGHNT, CDR2 YYREEE (reference sequence). This CDR3 region has 13 residues. The CDR3 bases are TGTGCCAGCAGCTTAGGACAGTCTTATGGCTACACCTTC. It translates to CASSLGQSYGYTF.

This clone is a singleton in its sample. V is TRBV4-3 and J is TRBJ2-1; TRBD2 aligns across 12 bases. After removal of 5 bases from V and 8 bases from J, the junction contained 7 bases not matched to a gene. In germline, CDR1 is LGHNA, CDR2 YSLEER. The CDR3 totals 15 residues. This CDR3 reads CASSGGTSGYHEQFF. Written as DNA, the CDR3 is TGCGCCAGCAGCGGCGGGACTAGCGGGTATCATGAGCAGTTCTTC.

This chain links TRBV30 with TRBJ1-1, with D maybe TRBD1 (5 bases). Germline CDR1 GTSNPN, CDR2 SVGIG (reference sequence). CDR3 length equals 11 residues. Trimming left V 2 bases short and J 9 bases short, with 10 bases between. The CDR3 nucleotides are TGTGCCTGGAGTACGACAGACAAAGCTTTCTTT. Protein: CAWSTTDKAFF.

The V call is TRBV27, the J call TRBJ2-1, with D perhaps TRBD2 (5 bases). V lost 0 bases, J lost 8 bases, and 14 bases lay in between. Germline V lookup: CDR1 MNHEY, CDR2 SMNVEV (reference sequence). CDR3 length: 15 amino acids. The CDR3 region has the DNA TGTGCCAGCAGTTTATCGGGAGACTACTCCTATGAGCAGTTCTTC. Encoded protein: CASSLSGDYSYEQFF.

This chain links TRBV19 with TRBJ2-3, with D possibly matching TRBD1 (5 bases). CDR1 LNHDA and CDR2 SQIVND come from the germline V gene (reference sequence). CDR3 length: 16 residues. Trimming cost V 7 bases and J 3 bases, with 20 bases left between them. The CDR3 loop is CASTPQAQVRTDTQYF. The CDR3 DNA sequence: TGTGCCAGTACCCCACAGGCACAGGTAAGAACAGATACGCAGTATTTT.

The genes are TRBV2 and TRBJ1-1, with D unclear. The CDR3 has 15 residues. V lost 2 bases to trimming and J lost 3 bases, with 13 bases between them. The V gene's germline CDR1 is SNHLY and CDR2 FYNNEI. The CDR3 sequence: CASSESRGLDTEAFF. CDR3 nucleotide sequence: TGTGCCAGCAGTGAATCTCGAGGTCTGGACACTGAAGCTTTCTTT.

This clone appeared once. This sequence joins TRBV11-3 and TRBJ2-1; 12 bases align to TRBD1. V shed 4 bases, J shed 8 bases, and the junction held 6 bases outside the gene matches. The germline V gene has CDR1 SGHNT and CDR2 YENEEA. This CDR3 is built from 15 residues. CDR3: CASSSSGQGADEQFF. For the CDR3, the DNA is TGTGCCAGCAGCTCATCGGGACAGGGGGCAGATGAGCAGTTCTTC.

V gene TRBV7-9 combines with J gene TRBJ2-3; no clear D gene. CDR1 SEHNR and CDR2 FQNEAQ come from the germline V gene (reference sequence). This CDR3 has 13 residues. The V gene lost 1 base and the J gene lost 7 bases, with 9 bases spanning the gap. The CDR3 DNA reads as TGTGCCAGCAGCTTAGTCTACGATTATACGCAGTATTTT. Translating gives CASSLVYDYTQYF.

J is TRBJ2-3 and V is TRBV27; 10 nucleotides agree with TRBD2. The ends lost 6 bases at V and 4 bases at J; junction bases unmatched: 7. The CDR3 is 15 residues long. Germline CDR1 reads MNHEY; CDR2 reads SMNVEV (reference sequence). CDR3 in DNA: TGTGCCAGCAGAAACATAGCGGGAGGTCCAGATACGCAGTATTTT. Translation: CASRNIAGGPDTQYF.

The CDR3 protein is CASSTSGGNYNEQFF. CDR3 DNA: TGTGCCAGCAGTACCTCAGGGGGGAACTACAATGAGCAGTTCTTC. The chain uses TRBV6-6 and TRBJ2-1; D might be TRBD1 (7 bases). The CDR3 has 15 residues. The germline CDR1 and CDR2 sequences are MNHNY and SVGAGI (reference sequence). V was trimmed by 5 bases and J by 3 bases, leaving 14 bases between them.

This rearrangement joins TRBV10-2 to TRBJ1-1; tentatively, D is TRBD1 (5 bases). The germline V gene encodes CDR1 WSHSY and CDR2 SAAADI. The CDR3 is 15 amino acids. V dropped 7 bases and J dropped 3 bases, with 18 bases sitting between them. The chain's CDR3 is CASNSIRGGHTEAFF. CDR3 in DNA: TGCGCCAGCAATAGTATAAGGGGAGGGCACACTGAAGCTTTCTTT.

The gene calls are TRBV7-9 and TRBJ2-1; perhaps TRBD1 as D (5 bases). Germline assignment: CDR1 SEHNR and CDR2 FQNEAQ (reference sequence). Trimming took off 1 base at V and 11 bases at J, with 12 bases between the two ends. The CDR3 has 13 residues. CDR3 residues: CASSLGTLRQQFF. The CDR3 DNA follows: TGTGCCAGCAGCTTAGGGACACTGAGACAGCAGTTCTTC.

This clone was seen a single time. The chain combines TRBV11-2 with TRBJ1-1; possibly TRBD1 for D (5 bases). Germline V gives CDR1 SGHAT, CDR2 FQNNGV. The V end lost 6 bases, the J end lost 1 base, and 18 bases lay between the germline ends. The CDR3 is made up of 16 amino acids. The CDR3 protein is CASSPARSGPNTEAFF. Written as DNA, the CDR3 is TGTGCCAGCAGTCCGGCCAGGTCAGGGCCGAACACTGAAGCTTTCTTT.

The V and J genes are TRBV15 and TRBJ2-7, with D maybe TRBD1 (7 bases). Trimming removed 2 bases from V and 5 bases from J, with 13 bases in between. The CDR3 contains 14 residues. CDR1 and CDR2 (germline): LNHNV, YYDKDF (reference sequence). CDR3 nucleotide sequence: TGTGCCACCAGCAGATCGGGCAGGGGGGACGAGCAGTACTTC. Translation: CATSRSGRGDEQYF.

The genes are TRBV5-1 and TRBJ2-7; 12 bases match TRBD2. This CDR3 region has 16 residues. CDR1 SGHRS and CDR2 YFSETQ come from the germline V gene. With V trimmed by 0 bases and J by 4 bases, 5 bases remained unmatched. CDR3: CASSLGPSGGVYEQYF. The CDR3 DNA sequence: TGCGCCAGCAGCTTGGGACCTAGCGGGGGGGTTTACGAGCAGTACTTC.

In nucleotides, the CDR3 is TGCGCCAGCAGCCAAGATCCTAAGGGCGGGTACGAGCAGTACTTC. This gives the protein CASSQDPKGGYEQYF. The rearrangement uses TRBV4-3 and TRBJ2-7; a possible D gene is TRBD2 (5 bases). V was trimmed by 0 bases and J by 4 bases, leaving 13 bases between them. The CDR3 spans 15 residues. The V gene's germline CDR1 is LGHNA and CDR2 YSLEER.

This chain joins TRBV24-1 and TRBJ2-2, with 7 nucleotides matching TRBD1. Germline V CDR1 and CDR2: KGHDR, SFDVKD. The length of the CDR3 is 15 residues. V was clipped by 9 bases and J by 3 bases; unmatched bases: 9. The CDR3 DNA follows: TGTGCCACCGGCTACAGGGGAAGGGACACCGGGGAGCTGTTTTTT. It is translated as CATGYRGRDTGELFF.

This clone showed up just once. The chain employs TRBV30 and TRBJ1-3; D not resolved. Trimming left V 0 bases short and J 0 bases short, with 12 bases between. The CDR3 totals 16 residues. Germline V CDR1 and CDR2: GTSNPN, SVGIG (reference sequence). CDR3 loop: CAWSVGARSSGNTIYF. CDR3 DNA: TGTGCCTGGAGTGTAGGCGCCCGGAGCTCTGGAAACACCATATATTTT.

The rearrangement links TRBV7-2 to TRBJ2-7, with TRBD1 matching over 7 bases. The CDR3 runs 14 residues. From germline, CDR1 is SGHTA and CDR2 FQGNSA. V lost 1 base to trimming and J lost 2 bases; unmatched junction nucleotides: 2. CDR3 amino acids: CASSLGQGTYEQYF. For the CDR3, the DNA is TGTGCCAGCAGCTTAGGACAGGGAACCTACGAGCAGTACTTC.

The V and J genes are TRBV11-2 and TRBJ1-2; D is uncertain. The germline V and J ends were trimmed by 4 bases and 5 bases, with 14 bases remaining between them. The germline gives CDR1 SGHAT, CDR2 FQNNGV. CDR3 length: 14 amino acids. The CDR3 nucleotides are TGTGCCAGCAGCTACCCCCGGGAGATGTATGGCTACACCTTC. Its translation is CASSYPREMYGYTF.

This chain links TRBV11-3 with TRBJ2-5; 7 positions agree with TRBD1. The CDR3 loop spans 13 amino acids. The V gene end was trimmed by 4 bases and the J gene end by 5 bases; junction bases not matched to a gene: 4. Germline loops: CDR1 SGHNT, CDR2 YENEEA. In DNA form, the CDR3 reads TGTGCCAGCAGCTCAAGACAGGGTGAGACCCAGTACTTC. Protein: CASSSRQGETQYF.